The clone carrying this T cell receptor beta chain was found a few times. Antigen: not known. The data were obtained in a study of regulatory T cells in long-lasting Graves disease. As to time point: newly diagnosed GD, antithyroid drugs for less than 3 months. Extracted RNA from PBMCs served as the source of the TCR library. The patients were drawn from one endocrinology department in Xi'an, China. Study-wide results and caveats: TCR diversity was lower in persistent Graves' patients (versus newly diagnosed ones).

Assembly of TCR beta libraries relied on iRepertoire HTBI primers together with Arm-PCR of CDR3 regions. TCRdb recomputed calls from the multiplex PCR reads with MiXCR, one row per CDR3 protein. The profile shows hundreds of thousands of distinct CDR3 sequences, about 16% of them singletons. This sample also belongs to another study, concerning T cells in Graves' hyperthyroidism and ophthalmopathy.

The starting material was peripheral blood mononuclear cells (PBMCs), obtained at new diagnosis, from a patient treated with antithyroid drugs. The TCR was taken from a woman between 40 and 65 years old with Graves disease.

CDR3 protein: CASSPPVGLGETQYF. CDR3 nucleotides: TGTGCCAGCAGCCCTCCGGTCGGGTTAGGGGAGACCCAGTACTTC. J is TRBJ2-5 and V is TRBV2; D is ambiguous. This CDR3 has 15 amino acids. Per germline, CDR1 SNHLY and CDR2 FYNNEI. V was cut by 6 bases and J by 5 bases, with 19 bases left in between.